This TCR beta chain is from a study of T cell responses to AZD1222 COVID-19 vaccine. Findings and caveats of the study: Mostly white British, mostly female donors; authors suggested clonal diversity may be underestimated. CD4 TCRs associated with vaccination spanned spike, dominating at 160-218 and 743-854. AZD1222 recipients seropositive at baseline numbered only five to seven.

The CDR3 has 15 residues. V was clipped by 1 base and J by 6 bases, with 13 bases between them. The V gene's germline CDR1 is MNHEY and CDR2 SMNVEV (reference sequence). Clones were read by immunoSEQ multiplex PCR, and TCRdb kept only the in-frame ones, dropping some. The sample lists 70,000 to 95,000 clones, around 91% occurring once. This clone was detected only once. Its antigen is not identified. The V and J genes are TRBV27 and TRBJ1-5, with D unresolved. The starting material was peripheral blood, obtained 28 days after the second AZD1222 dose. This TCR derives from an adult who received the AZD1222 COVID-19 vaccine. DNA of the CDR3: TGTGCCAGCAGTTTATTCGGGGTATTGAGTCAGCCCCAGCATTTT. Amino acid sequence: CASSLFGVLSQPQHF.